The clone carrying this TCR beta chain was seen ten or more times. Its antigen is not known. Germline V gene lookup returns CDR1 MGHRA and CDR2 YSYEKL. The CDR3 length is 13 residues. The germline V and J ends were trimmed by 5 bases and 0 bases, with 8 bases remaining between them. The source of the sample is a study of T-cell reconstitution after alpha-beta-depleted transplantation in children. Regarding the study as a whole: Reportedly, roughly two months post-transplant, alpha-beta T cells arose from several hundred expanded graft clones. After transplant, high TCRbeta diversity at day 60 in some patients arose from surviving recipient T cells and thymic progenitors.

Unique molecular identifiers tagged the TCRbeta library. TCRdb re-called the PCR reads with MiXCR, one entry per CDR3 protein. The sample holds under 750,000 distinct CDR3 sequences, 23% seen once. The sample here was PBMCs, mostly from graft donor cells, taken 360 days after TCRalphabeta/CD19-depleted stem cell transplant. V and J are TRBV4-1 and TRBJ2-7; D might be TRBD1 (6 bases). This clonotype was sampled from a boy in the first two years of life who had a stem cell transplant for acute myeloid leukemia, so the T cells may come from the graft donor. CDR3 nucleotide sequence: TGCGCCAGCAGCTTGGACAGCTCCTACGAGCAGTACGTC. Protein product: CASSLDSSYEQYV.